Listed here are 12 T cell receptor beta chains from one sample, sequenced in a study of CD8+CD57+ T cells in acquired aplastic anemia. TCR beta VDJ and CDR3 were profiled, and genomic DNA was the template. TCRdb reprocessed the reads via MiXCR and lists one record per CDR3 protein. The sample lists a few hundred thousand distinct CDR3 sequences, about 59% occurring once. Input material: sorted CD4+, CD8+, or CD8+CD57+ T cells (not recorded which) from PBMCs. All receptors come from a human donor in good health.

The chain carries TRBV20-1 and TRBJ2-3; D is possibly TRBD1 (6 bases). V lost 3 bases and J lost 6, with 16 bases in between. This CDR3 contains 14 residues. CDR1 and CDR2 from the germline V gene are DFQATT and SNEGSKA (reference sequence). The CDR3 region has the DNA TGCAGTGCTAGGCCCTCGAGGGGGACCGATACGCAGTATTTT. Its protein is CSARPSRGTDTQYF.

The chain employs TRBV19 and TRBJ1-2; 7 nucleotides match TRBD1. Germline values: CDR1 LNHDA, CDR2 SQIVND (reference sequence). Trimming took 1 base from V and 8 from J; bases not matched to a gene: 10. CDR3 length equals 15 residues. CDR3 in DNA: TGTGCCAGTAGTATAGCCGAAGGGACAGCATACGGCTACACCTTC. Its protein is CASSIAEGTAYGYTF. Full variable domain (rest looked up from reference TRBV19 and TRBJ1-2): DGGITQSPKYLFRKEGQNVTLSCEQNLNHDAMYWYRQDPGQGLRLIYYSQIVNDFQKGDIAEGYSVSREKKESFPLTVTSAQKNPTAFYLCASSIAEGTAYGYTFGSGTRLTVV.

This clonotype showed up many times. The CDR3: CASSYGTGGSYEQYF. The DNA of the CDR3 is TGTGCCAGCAGTTACGGTACAGGGGGCTCCTACGAGCAGTACTTC. The chain employs TRBV6-5 and TRBJ2-7, with TRBD1 identical over 8 bases. The CDR3 is 15 residues long. Germline values: CDR1 MNHEY, CDR2 SVGAGI. The V segment lost 2 bases and the J segment 0 bases; nucleotides outside the gene matches: 3.

The chain combines TRBV5-1 with TRBJ1-2; D uncertain. Germline values: CDR1 SGHRS, CDR2 YFSETQ. The CDR3 loop spans 13 amino acids. Trimming pared 1 base from V and 4 bases from J, leaving 8 bases between. The CDR3 reads CASSLWPAYGYTF. The CDR3 DNA is TGCGCCAGCAGCTTGTGGCCAGCCTATGGCTACACCTTC.

This clonotype was seen many times. The chain employs TRBV5-1 and TRBJ2-7; 14 nucleotides align to TRBD2. Losses at the gene ends were 4 bases for V and 3 bases for J; bases not matched to a gene: 9. CDR1 is SGHRS, CDR2 YFSETQ, per germline. CDR3 length: 17 amino acids. The CDR3 nucleotides read TGCGCCAGCAGCCTACCGACTAGCGGGAGGGATTACTACGAGCAGTACTTC. Encoded protein: CASSLPTSGRDYYEQYF.

CDR3 bases: TGTGCCACCAGCACAGTAGCGGGGGCGGGATACGATGAGCAGTTCTTC. This gives the protein CATSTVAGAGYDEQFF. The chain couples TRBV24-1 to TRBJ2-1; 9 bases match TRBD2. The CDR3 covers 16 residues. V lost 7 bases, J lost 8 bases, and 14 bases stayed unmatched. Per germline, CDR1 KGHDR and CDR2 SFDVKD.

This clonotype showed up many times. The V call is TRBV6-5, the J call TRBJ2-2; 13 nucleotides match TRBD2. Losses at the gene ends were 8 bases for V and 4 bases for J; bases not matched to a gene: 4. The CDR3 runs 15 residues. From germline, CDR1 is MNHEY and CDR2 SVGAGI. The CDR3 DNA reads TGTGCCAGCCGTGGGACTAGCGGGGCCACCGGGGAGCTGTTTTTT. Residues: CASRGTSGATGELFF.

The CDR3 loop reads CANAESSNQPQHF. CDR3 bases: TGTGCAAACGCGGAGAGTAGCAATCAGCCCCAGCATTTT. J is TRBJ1-5 and V is TRBV10-3; no reliable D call. The CDR3 is 13 amino acids. Germline CDR1 is ENHRY and CDR2 is SYGVKD.

This clonotype appeared a few times. The junction does not match germline at one end; this may be a read error. The chain is built from TRBV7-9 and TRBJ2-2; D perhaps matches TRBD2 (6 bases). Germline loops: CDR1 SEHNR, CDR2 FQNEAQ (reference sequence). The CDR3 is made up of 11 amino acids. As DNA, the CDR3 is TGTGCCAGCAGCCCAGGTAGCGGACCCGTTTTT. Residues: CASSPGSGPVF. Full variable domain (rest looked up from reference TRBV7-9 and TRBJ2-2): DTGVSQNPRHKITKRGQNVTFRCDPISEHNRLYWYRQTLGQGPEFLTYFQNEAQLEKSRLLSDRFSAERPKGSFSTLEIQRTEQGDSAMYLCASSPGSGPVFGEGSRLTVL.

This clonotype was recorded at least ten times. The rearrangement uses TRBV6-2 or TRBV6-3 and TRBJ1-2, with D possibly matching TRBD1 (6 bases). The CDR3 sequence is 18 residues long. CDR1 and CDR2 from the germline V gene are MNHEY and SVGEGT. Trimming stripped 6 bases from V and 4 bases from J, with 27 bases between. The CDR3 bases are TGTGCCAGCAGAGAGCGCGACAGGACCATCGTGGCAAGCTATGGCTACACCTTC. Translating gives CASRERDRTIVASYGYTF.

This clonotype showed up many times. The chain links TRBV7-9 to TRBJ1-4, with 11 bases lining up with TRBD1. V shed 3 bases and J 5 bases; nucleotides not matched to a gene: 8. This CDR3 region has 17 residues. Germline loops: CDR1 SEHNR, CDR2 FQNEAQ (reference sequence). The CDR3 reads CASSFRTGGRSNEKLFF. CDR3 bases: TGTGCCAGCAGCTTTAGGACAGGGGGCAGGTCGAATGAAAAACTGTTTTTT.

V usage is TRBV9 and J usage is TRBJ2-2; 10 bases align to TRBD1. Germline loops: CDR1 SGDLS, CDR2 YYNGEE. V lost 5 bases to trimming and J lost 8 bases; unmatched junction nucleotides: 6. The CDR3 spans 14 residues. The CDR3 coding sequence is TGTGCCAGCAGTGGGACAGGGGCCGGTGGGGAGCTGTTTTTT. As protein: CASSGTGAGGELFF.